This TCR beta chain was recovered during a study of shared clonotypes between healthy human individuals. Study overall: Every donor yielded three CD4 naive, three CD4 memory, two CD8 naive and one CD8 memory plate. Study-level points and caveats: The study found roughly 5% of naive CD4 clonotypes shared across several donors.

The germline V and J ends were trimmed by 4 bases and 4 bases, with 12 bases remaining between them. This CDR3 is 14 amino acids long. Germline loops: CDR1 SGDLS, CDR2 YYNGEE. Sequenced by immunoSEQ multiplex PCR; TCRdb stores in-frame clones only, minus some. The data hold roughly 2.4 million clones, with approximately 95% observed a single time. A word on this clone: Its target is unknown.

V is TRBV9 and J is TRBJ1-3; D perhaps matches TRBD1 (6 bases). Sample: naive CD4+ T cells sorted from blood. Subset specified: CD45RA+ positively selected. The receptor was derived from a man younger than 35 in good health. The CDR3 loop reads CASSPDRIGNTIYF. The CDR3 DNA reads TGTGCCAGCAGCCCCGACAGGATCGGAAACACCATATATTTT.